Here is one TCR beta chain with its context. The data derive from a study of regulatory dendritic cells for organ transplantation. TCRdb keeps only in-frame clones here, not all; method: immunoSEQ multiplex PCR. The repertoire holds about 28,000 clones, about four fifths seen once, with over 0.35% in the top ten. The CDR3 consists of 14 residues. Germline V gene sequence: CDR1 MNHNS, CDR2 SASEGT. Trimming removed 6 bases from V and 6 bases from J, with 14 bases in between. This receptor was identified in a human donor in good health. The source material was naive CD8+ T cells from blood. The subset is: CD45RA+ naive T cells. This chain joins TRBV6-1 and TRBJ2-2, with D possibly being TRBD1 (5 bases). Here the CDR3 reads CASRESRVSGELFF. The CDR3 region has the DNA TGTGCCAGCAGGGAGAGCAGGGTGTCCGGGGAGCTGTTTTTT.